The clone carrying this T cell receptor (beta chain) was seen more than once but under ten times. What it recognizes is unknown. This sample also contains other DNA sequences that code for the same CDR3. Sequencing was performed with immunoSEQ multiplex PCR; in TCRdb, only in-frame clones are kept and a portion is missing. The sample has about 2 million clones, approximately 95% seen once; the top ten hold 0.13%. These data are taken from a study of shared clonotypes between healthy human individuals. As for the study in general: Each donor contributed plates that comprised three CD4 naive, three CD4 memory, two CD8 naive and one CD8 memory.

General observations from the study: Shared clonotypes: 4.5% to 5% naive CD4, 3.5% to 4% naive CD8, about 2.5% memory CD4, under 0.5% memory CD8. Rarefaction showed that sequencing of sorted subsets was incomplete (despite large depth). Clonotypes shared by all four donors outscored non-shared clonotypes in generation probability.

Germline-derived CDR1 and CDR2 are MNHEY and SVGAGI. CDR3 length: 13 residues. J gave up 1 base and V 6 bases, and 1 base lay outside the gene matches. Sequencing was done on a sample of naive CD4+ T cells sorted from blood. Subset of the sample: CD45RA+ positively selected. The TCR originated in a man younger than 30 in good health. The chain recombines TRBV6-5 with TRBJ1-1; 8 bases agree with TRBD1. CDR3 loop: CASSGQGNTEAFF. The DNA for the CDR3 is TGTGCCAGCAGCGGACAGGGGAACACTGAAGCTTTCTTT.